The T cell receptor beta chain described here comes from a study of T cells in localized non-small cell lung cancer. Whole-study findings and limits: Uninvolved adjacent lung showed peak T cell clonality, exceeding tumor. Higher blood T cell density went with longer overall survival. Owing to sequencing of a solitary tumor region, heterogeneity cannot be discounted. Adjacent lung held a median roughly 56 of the top 100 tumor clones.

The CDR3 sequence is 15 residues long. The ends were cut back, 2 bases at V and 0 bases at J, with 8 bases in the middle. Germline V gives CDR1 MDHEN, CDR2 SYDVKM. Measured with immunoSEQ multiplex PCR; TCRdb has only the in-frame clones, and not every one. Of about 40,000 clones listed, around 87% were seen once; the top ten hold approximately 3.5%. This clone has more than one count but fewer than ten. Its specificity is unknown. The input for sequencing was peripheral blood, taken before any cancer treatment. The chain uses TRBV28 and TRBJ2-1; D possibly corresponds to TRBD1 (6 bases). The source of this sequence is a man aged 18 to 50 with stage I lung adenocarcinoma. The CDR3 is CASSLTQGSYNEQFF. The CDR3 region has the DNA TGTGCCAGCAGTTTAACACAGGGCTCCTACAATGAGCAGTTCTTC.